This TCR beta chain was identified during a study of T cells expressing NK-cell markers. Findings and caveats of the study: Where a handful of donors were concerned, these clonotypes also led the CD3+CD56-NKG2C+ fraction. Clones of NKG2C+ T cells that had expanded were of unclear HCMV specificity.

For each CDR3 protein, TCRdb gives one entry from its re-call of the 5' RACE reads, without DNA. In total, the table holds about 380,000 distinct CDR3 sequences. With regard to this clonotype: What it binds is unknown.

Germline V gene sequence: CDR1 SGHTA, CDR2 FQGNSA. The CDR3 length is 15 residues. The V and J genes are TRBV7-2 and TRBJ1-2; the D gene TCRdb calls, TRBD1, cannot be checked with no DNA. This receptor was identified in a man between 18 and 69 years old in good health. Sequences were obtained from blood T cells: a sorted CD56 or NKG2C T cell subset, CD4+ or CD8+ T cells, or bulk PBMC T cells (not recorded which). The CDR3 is CASSQQGTLGYGYTF.